This T cell receptor beta chain comes out of a study of blood T cell repertoires in COVID-19. The germline V and J ends were trimmed by 6 bases and 4 bases, with 18 bases remaining between them. In germline, CDR1 is SNHLY, CDR2 FYNNEI. The CDR3 is made up of 15 amino acids. Assay used: immunoSEQ multiplex PCR; TCRdb lists only in-frame clones, some missing. The sample includes about 170,000 clones, 84% seen only once; the top ten take over 2.5%. This clonotype originated in a human donor with acute or convalescent COVID-19. The donor label of this sample is uncertain. The V call is TRBV2, the J call TRBJ1-2; D remains unclear. Sequenced sample: peripheral blood. DNA for the CDR3: TGTGCCAGCAGCCCGGGAAGGGCTGGAAGCTATGGCTACACCTTC. Translation gives CASSPGRAGSYGYTF.